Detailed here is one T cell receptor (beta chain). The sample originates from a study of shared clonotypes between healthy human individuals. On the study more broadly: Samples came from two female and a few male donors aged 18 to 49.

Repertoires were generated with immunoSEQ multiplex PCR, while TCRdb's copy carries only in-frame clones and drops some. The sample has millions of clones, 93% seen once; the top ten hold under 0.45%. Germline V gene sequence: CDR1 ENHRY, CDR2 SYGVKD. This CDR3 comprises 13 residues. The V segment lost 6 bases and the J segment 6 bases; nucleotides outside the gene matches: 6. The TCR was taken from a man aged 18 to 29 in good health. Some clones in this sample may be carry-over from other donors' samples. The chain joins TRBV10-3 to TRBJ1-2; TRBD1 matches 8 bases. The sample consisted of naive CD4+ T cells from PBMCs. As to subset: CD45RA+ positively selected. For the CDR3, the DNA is TGTGCCATCAGCTCGACAGGGGAGGATGGCTACACCTTC. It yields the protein CAISSTGEDGYTF.